This T cell receptor beta chain derives from a study of CD8+ T cells in alopecia areata. Overall study: A 6-month period off drug followed tofacitinib, which lasted 6 to 18 months.

In each case, RNA was isolated and then reverse transcribed into cDNA as the sequencing template. The table came from immunoSEQ multiplex PCR; TCRdb's copy has only in-frame clones and leaves some out. The sample holds around 65,000 clones, 40% to 50% seen once. The CDR3 runs to 15 residues. Deletions cut 7 bases from V and 0 bases from J, with 10 bases between. Germline V lookup: CDR1 MNHEY, CDR2 SMNVEV (reference sequence). The rearrangement uses TRBV27 and TRBJ2-6, with a tentative D call TRBD2 (5 bases). The clonotype was recovered from a human donor with alopecia areata. The specimen was CD8+ T cells sorted from blood, collected at week 0. CDR3: CASKVRGSGANVLTF. The CDR3 nucleotides are TGTGCCAGCAAAGTACGGGGCTCTGGGGCCAACGTCCTGACTTTC.